These 28 T cell receptor beta chains came from one sample sequenced in a study of T cell repertoires in cytomegalovirus infection (dated by TCRdb to between 2018 and 2021). Explained via the paper, the treatment or condition label denotes: in vitro stimulation with specific CMV peptide epitopes to enrich CMV-specific T cells. Their antigens are not known. TCRdb lists the instrument as Illumina HiSeq 1500. TCRdb ran its own pipeline on the public reads, namely fastp trimming at Q25 and MiXCR clone calling, and kept in-frame beta chains. Duplicate CDR3 protein sequences are folded into a single record with the most common DNA and genes. The sample table contains roughly 280,000 distinct CDR3 sequences; only one count was recorded for 22% of them. The ten largest clones represent approximately 19% of the sample. Sequences were derived from cultured PBMCs, sampled from culture after CMV antigen stimulation. The receptors come from a human donor in good health (CMV status not recorded). Some clones in this sample may be carry-over from other donors' samples.

The CDR3 coding sequence is TGTGCCAGCAGTCCCAGTAGACTAGCGGGGGCATTTTTTTACAATGAGCAGTTCTTC. Residues: CASSPSRLAGAFFYNEQFF. The chain links TRBV12-3 or TRBV12-4 to TRBJ2-1; 12 bases map to TRBD2. V was pared by 5 bases and J by 4 bases, with 15 bases of the junction left unmatched. The CDR3 has 19 amino acids.

The genes are TRBV10-3 and TRBJ1-1; the D is unclear. CDR3 size: 13 residues. The ends were cut back, 11 bases at V and 0 bases at J, with 13 bases in the middle. Germline lookup yields CDR1 ENHRY and CDR2 SYGVKD. CDR3 DNA: TGTGCCGTCAAAGGGCAGATGAACACTGAAGCTTTCTTT. It is translated as CAVKGQMNTEAFF.

This clonotype was counted only a few times. The junction departs from germline at one end; a sequencing error may be responsible. The J gene is TRBJ2-1, the V gene TRBV7-7; tentatively, D is TRBD1 (6 bases). This CDR3 spans 13 amino acids. Per the germline V gene, CDR1 is SSHAT and CDR2 is FNYEAQ (reference sequence). For the CDR3, the DNA is TGTGCTAGCAGCTCACAGGGCTCCGGAGAGCAGTTCTTC. Translating it yields CASSSQGSGEQFF.

This clonotype was observed a few times. This chain uses TRBV5-4 with TRBJ2-2, with D uncertain. Germline CDR1 SGHNT, CDR2 YYREEE (reference sequence). Deletions cut 0 bases from V and 3 bases from J, with 9 bases between. The CDR3 runs to 15 residues. The CDR3 sequence: CASSLAGSHTGELFF. In nucleotides, the CDR3 is TGTGCCAGCAGCTTGGCCGGCAGCCACACCGGGGAGCTGTTTTTT.

This clonotype has just a few counts. This chain uses TRBV12-3 or TRBV12-4 with TRBJ2-3; TRBD2 matches 15 bases. Trimming took 5 bases from V and 6 from J; bases not matched to a gene: 9. The CDR3 extends over 17 amino acids. The CDR3 loop is CASSPRTSGRAWDTQYF. CDR3 DNA sequence: TGTGCCAGCAGTCCACGGACTAGCGGGAGGGCCTGGGATACGCAGTATTTT.

Many counts were recorded for this clonotype. J is TRBJ2-2 and V is TRBV7-9; 7 bases line up with TRBD1. The CDR3 contains 15 residues. Germline V lookup: CDR1 SEHNR, CDR2 FQNEAQ (reference sequence). V was clipped by 5 bases and J by 4 bases; unmatched bases: 7. The CDR3 region is CASSQKAGGTGELFF. The CDR3 DNA reads as TGTGCCAGCAGCCAAAAGGCAGGGGGCACCGGGGAGCTGTTTTTT. The variable domain in full, completed from reference TRBV7-9 and TRBJ2-2, reads DTGVSQNPRHKITKRGQNVTFRCDPISEHNRLYWYRQTLGQGPEFLTYFQNEAQLEKSRLLSDRFSAERPKGSFSTLEIQRTEQGDSAMYLCASSQKAGGTGELFFGEGSRLTVL.

This clonotype came up a few times. The gene calls are TRBV6-2 or TRBV6-3 and TRBJ1-2, with 9 bases that match TRBD1. Germline-derived CDR1 and CDR2 are MNHEY and SVGEGT. The length of the CDR3 is 13 residues. V lost 6 bases, J lost 6 bases, and 5 bases stayed unmatched. CDR3 loop: CASSRQGVDGYTF. CDR3 in DNA: TGTGCCAGCAGCCGACAGGGGGTCGATGGCTACACCTTC.

This clonotype was detected many times. V and J are TRBV20-1 and TRBJ2-3, with TRBD2 identical over 10 bases. The CDR3 has 14 residues. The V and J ends lost 5 bases and 5 bases, in that order; junction bases with no gene match: 7. Germline-derived CDR1 and CDR2 are DFQATT and SNEGSKA (reference sequence). The DNA for the CDR3 is TGCAGTGCTCAGCGGGAGGGCCGCGGAGATACGCAGTATTTT. Translating it yields CSAQREGRGDTQYF.

This clonotype appeared many times. J is TRBJ2-2 and V is TRBV7-8; D not certain. CDR1 is SGHVS and CDR2 is FQNEAQ in the germline V gene. The CDR3 has 15 residues. The V end was cut by 0 bases, the J end by 2 bases, with 7 bases between. The CDR3 spells CASSLARTNTGELFF. CDR3 coding DNA: TGTGCCAGCAGCTTAGCGAGGACCAACACCGGGGAGCTGTTTTTT.

The J gene is TRBJ2-5, the V gene TRBV28; the D is unclear. The CDR3 loop spans 14 amino acids. CDR1 MDHEN and CDR2 SYDVKM come from the germline V gene. V was pared by 2 bases and J by 1 base, with 8 bases between. CDR3 DNA sequence: TGTGCCAGCAGTTTAGCGTCGATCCAAGAGACCCAGTACTTC. This gives the protein CASSLASIQETQYF.

The chain recombines TRBV6-5 with TRBJ2-1; 7 bases agree with TRBD2. The CDR3 runs 15 residues. V lost 9 bases to trimming and J lost 0 bases; unmatched junction nucleotides: 8. The germline gives CDR1 MNHEY, CDR2 SVGAGI. CDR3 DNA sequence: TGTGCCAGTCGACTAGCTCTTACCTCCTACAATGAGCAGTTCTTC. It specifies CASRLALTSYNEQFF.

This clonotype came up a few times. The CDR3 protein is CAARRTRDEQETQYF. In DNA form, the CDR3 reads TGTGCCGCCCGGAGGACTAGAGATGAGCAAGAGACCCAGTACTTC. This chain connects TRBV27 to TRBJ2-5; 7 bases agree with TRBD2. Germline V gene sequence: CDR1 MNHEY, CDR2 SMNVEV (reference sequence). The CDR3 is 15 residues long. V lost 11 bases to trimming and J lost 2 bases; unmatched junction nucleotides: 14.

The DNA of the CDR3 is TGTGCCAGCAGTTACGATTGGCGGGCAGCTTTCTTT. Encoded protein: CASSYDWRAAFF. The rearrangement joins TRBV6-5 to TRBJ1-1; D is uncertain. Germline CDR1 is MNHEY and CDR2 is SVGAGI. The CDR3 has 12 amino acids. Trimming took off 2 bases at V and 10 bases at J, with 11 bases between the two ends.

This clonotype was seen more than once but under ten times. V gene TRBV19 combines with J gene TRBJ1-2; D gene ambiguous. The germline V gene encodes CDR1 LNHDA and CDR2 SQIVND (reference sequence). CDR3 length equals 12 residues. V was cut by 4 bases and J by 9 bases, with 12 bases left in between. The CDR3 region has the DNA TGTGCCAGTAGTAGAGTCCCGAGGAGCTACACCTTC. Protein: CASSRVPRSYTF.

This clonotype was counted many times. V gene TRBV19 combines with J gene TRBJ1-5, with D unresolved. CDR3 length: 15 amino acids. CDR1 and CDR2 from the germline V gene are LNHDA and SQIVND (reference sequence). V dropped 9 bases and J dropped 2 bases, with 17 bases sitting between them. CDR3 residues: CASSGGLIGNQPQHF. CDR3 coding DNA: TGTGCCAGCAGTGGAGGGCTTATAGGCAATCAGCCCCAGCATTTT.

This clonotype was counted at least ten times. This chain links TRBV12-3 or TRBV12-4 with TRBJ2-7, with D hard to call. V was pared by 6 bases and J by 0 bases, with 15 bases between. The CDR3 consists of 15 residues. The CDR3 region is CASSSHGSYSYEQYV. In nucleotides, the CDR3 is TGTGCCAGCAGCTCCCATGGGTCCTACTCCTACGAGCAGTACGTC.

This clonotype was detected a few times. This chain links TRBV6-5 with TRBJ2-3; D gene unclear. Trimming stripped 2 bases from V and 4 bases from J, with 16 bases between. This CDR3 region has 16 residues. The germline V gene has CDR1 MNHEY and CDR2 SVGAGI. The CDR3 protein is CASSYVSPAAPDTQYF. The CDR3 coding sequence is TGTGCCAGCAGTTACGTCTCGCCAGCAGCCCCAGATACGCAGTATTTT.

J is TRBJ1-3 and V is TRBV12-3 or TRBV12-4, with D perhaps matching TRBD1 (5 bases). V was shortened by 8 bases and J by 0 bases, with 14 bases between the two germline ends. This CDR3 is built from 15 residues. This chain's CDR3 is CASREGVFSGNTIYF. CDR3 DNA: TGTGCCAGCCGCGAAGGGGTGTTCTCTGGAAACACCATATATTTT.

This rearrangement joins TRBV6-2 or TRBV6-3 to TRBJ2-1; D is unresolved. The V end was cut by 7 bases, the J end by 8 bases, with 21 bases between. CDR3 length: 15 amino acids. Germline V CDR1 and CDR2: MNHEY, SVGEGT. The CDR3 region has the DNA TGTGCCAGCAACCCCCTTGGCAGGCCCGGCGATGAGCAGTTCTTC. Amino acid sequence: CASNPLGRPGDEQFF.

This chain joins TRBV13 and TRBJ2-1; TRBD2 matches 9 bases. V lost 7 bases and J lost 5; bases outside the gene matches: 9. This CDR3 contains 15 residues. The germline V gene encodes CDR1 PRHDT and CDR2 FYEKMQ (reference sequence). The CDR3 sequence is CASNNLAGFNNEQFF. The DNA of the CDR3 is TGTGCCAGCAACAACCTAGCGGGATTCAACAATGAGCAGTTCTTC.

The table lists this clonotype with many counts. The CDR3 reads CASSQRVENQPQHF. The DNA of the CDR3 is TGTGCCAGCAGCCAACGGGTGGAGAATCAGCCCCAGCATTTT. The chain is built from TRBV7-8 and TRBJ1-5; no clear D. The V end was cut by 5 bases, the J end by 4 bases, with 12 bases between. The CDR3 totals 14 residues. CDR1 SGHVS and CDR2 FQNEAQ come from the germline V gene.

This clonotype was picked up many times. This chain connects TRBV12-3 or TRBV12-4 to TRBJ2-7; D is uncertain. The CDR3 is 13 amino acids. Trimming pared 1 base from V and 1 base from J, leaving 5 bases between. The CDR3 nucleotides are TGTGCCAGCAGTTTAGAGGTTTCCTACGAGCAGTACGTC. Residues: CASSLEVSYEQYV.

The V and J genes are TRBV6-2 or TRBV6-3 and TRBJ2-1; the D gene is possibly TRBD1 (6 bases). V was clipped by 8 bases and J by 2 bases, with 16 bases between them. CDR1 and CDR2 (germline): MNHEY, SVGEGT. This CDR3 is 15 amino acids long. CDR3 sequence reads: CASRNRDTAYNEQFF. CDR3 nucleotide sequence: TGTGCCAGCCGGAACCGGGACACCGCCTACAATGAGCAGTTCTTC.

This clonotype was observed a few times. The genes are TRBV19 and TRBJ1-2; 9 positions match TRBD1. The germline V gene has CDR1 LNHDA and CDR2 SQIVND (reference sequence). V shed 7 bases, J shed 2 bases, and the junction held 14 bases outside the gene matches. The CDR3 totals 17 residues. CDR3 sequence reads: CASIDNPGQGLNYGYTF. The CDR3 coding sequence is TGTGCCAGTATTGACAATCCGGGACAGGGTTTAAACTATGGCTACACCTTC.

The V gene is TRBV6-5, the J gene TRBJ1-1; no clear D gene. The germline V gene encodes CDR1 MNHEY and CDR2 SVGAGI. Trimming cost V 6 bases and J 3 bases, with 20 bases left between them. The CDR3 spans 16 residues. The CDR3 here is CASSPGRVPGDTEAFF. DNA for the CDR3: TGTGCCAGCAGCCCCGGTCGGGTTCCCGGCGACACTGAAGCTTTCTTT.

V is TRBV27 and J is TRBJ1-1; D might be TRBD1 (5 bases). The length of the CDR3 is 15 residues. Trimming left V 2 bases short and J 5 bases short, with 15 bases between. Germline V lookup: CDR1 MNHEY, CDR2 SMNVEV (reference sequence). The CDR3 DNA sequence: TGTGCCAGCAGTTTAGTGGGGGATGGTAGGACTGAAGCTTTCTTT. Its translation is CASSLVGDGRTEAFF.

The V and J genes are TRBV29-1 and TRBJ2-6, with D possibly being TRBD1 or TRBD2 (5 bases each). Germline V gene sequence: CDR1 SQVTM, CDR2 ANQGSEA. V was shortened by 4 bases and J by 4 bases, with 8 bases between the two germline ends. CDR3 size: 13 residues. The CDR3 DNA sequence: TGCAGCGTTGCCGGGGCCGGGGCCAACGTCCTGACTTTC. The encoded protein is CSVAGAGANVLTF.

V and J are TRBV12-3 or TRBV12-4 and TRBJ1-1; D not resolved. This CDR3 has 13 amino acids. The V end was cut by 3 bases, the J end by 3 bases, with 8 bases between. The CDR3 here is CASSFKEDTEAFF. CDR3 nucleotides: TGTGCCAGCAGTTTCAAAGAGGACACTGAAGCTTTCTTT.